This T cell receptor beta chain was sequenced during a study of CD8 T cells in ankylosing spondylitis. Regarding the study as a whole: Past studies reported some motif variants in reactive arthritis synovial fluid and blood. A motif of under ten highly homologous TCR beta variants was seen as apparently characteristic of ankylosing spondylitis blood.

Via MiXCR, TCRdb re-called the 5' RACE reads, giving one row per CDR3 protein. The repertoire holds 650,000 to 800,000 distinct CDR3 sequences, with over 15% as singletons. In regard to this clonotype: Its antigen is not identified.

The CDR3 sequence is 14 residues long. The V segment lost 4 bases and the J segment 7 bases; nucleotides outside the gene matches: 4. Germline V CDR1 and CDR2: MNHEY, SVGEGT. The V gene is TRBV6-2 or TRBV6-3, the J gene TRBJ1-3, with 10 bases that match TRBD1. The receptor's source is a male donor with ankylosing spondylitis. Input material: blood, either unsorted or a sorted T cell fraction (not recorded which). CDR3 nucleotide sequence: TGTGCCAGCAGTTCACCGGGACAGGGGAACACCATATATTTT. Translating gives CASSSPGQGNTIYF.